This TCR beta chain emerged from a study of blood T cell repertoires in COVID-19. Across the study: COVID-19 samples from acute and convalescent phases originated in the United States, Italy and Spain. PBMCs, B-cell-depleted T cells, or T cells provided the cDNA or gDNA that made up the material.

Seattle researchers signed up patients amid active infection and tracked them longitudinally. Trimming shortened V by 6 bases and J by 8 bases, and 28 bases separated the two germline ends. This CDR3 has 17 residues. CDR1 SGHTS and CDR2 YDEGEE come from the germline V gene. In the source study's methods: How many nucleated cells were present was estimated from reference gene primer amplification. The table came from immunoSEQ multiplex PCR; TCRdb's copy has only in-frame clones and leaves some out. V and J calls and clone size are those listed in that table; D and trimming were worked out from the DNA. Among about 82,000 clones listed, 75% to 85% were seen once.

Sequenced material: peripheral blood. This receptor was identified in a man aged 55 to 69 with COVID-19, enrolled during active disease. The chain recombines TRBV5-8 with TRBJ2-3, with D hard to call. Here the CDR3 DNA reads TGTGCCAGCACCACCTTGGGCTCCCAACTGCTGCCCGGTACGCAGTATTTT. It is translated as CASTTLGSQLLPGTQYF.